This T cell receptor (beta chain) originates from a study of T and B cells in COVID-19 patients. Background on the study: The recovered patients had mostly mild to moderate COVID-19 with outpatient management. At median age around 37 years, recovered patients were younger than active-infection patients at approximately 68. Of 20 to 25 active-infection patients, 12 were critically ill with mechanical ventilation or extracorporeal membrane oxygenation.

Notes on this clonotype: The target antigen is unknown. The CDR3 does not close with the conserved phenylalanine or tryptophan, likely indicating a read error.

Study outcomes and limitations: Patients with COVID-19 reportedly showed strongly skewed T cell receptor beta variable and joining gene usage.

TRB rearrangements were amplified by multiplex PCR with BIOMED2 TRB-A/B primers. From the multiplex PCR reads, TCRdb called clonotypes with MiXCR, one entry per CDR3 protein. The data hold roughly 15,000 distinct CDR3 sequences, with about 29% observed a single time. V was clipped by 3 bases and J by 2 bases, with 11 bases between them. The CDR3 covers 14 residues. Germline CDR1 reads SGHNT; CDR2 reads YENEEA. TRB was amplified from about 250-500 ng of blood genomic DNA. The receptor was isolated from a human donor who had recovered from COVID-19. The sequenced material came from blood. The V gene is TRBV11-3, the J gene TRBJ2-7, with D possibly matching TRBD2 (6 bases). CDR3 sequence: CASSLDPGAYEQYL. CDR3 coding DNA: TGTGCCAGCAGCTTGGATCCGGGAGCCTACGAGCAGTACTTA.